The next 21 T cell receptor beta chains were all read from a single sample in a study of T cells in Graves' hyperthyroidism and ophthalmopathy. Amplification of TCR beta CDR3 regions used RNA as the template. When the TCR CDR3 underwent first-round RT-PCR, the HTBI primer set was used. TCRdb passed the multiplex PCR reads through MiXCR, listing each CDR3 protein once. The sample carries around 350,000 distinct CDR3 sequences, just under 25% recorded once. Material: blood. The receptors derive from a man aged 50-60 years with Graves' hyperthyroidism.

This chain uses TRBV7-9 with TRBJ2-5, with D unresolved. The CDR3 extends over 14 amino acids. Germline-derived CDR1 and CDR2 are SEHNR and FQNEAQ (reference sequence). Trimming removed 2 bases from V and 3 bases from J, with 10 bases in between. CDR3 loop: CASSLRGVEETQYF. CDR3 DNA: TGTGCCAGCAGCTTACGTGGGGTTGAAGAGACCCAGTACTTC.

This clonotype occurred once. An end of the junction does not agree with germline; a read error may underlie this. This chain joins TRBV20-1 and TRBJ1-1; D is undetermined. Germline lookup yields CDR1 DFQATT and CDR2 SNEGSKA (reference sequence). The CDR3 totals 10 residues. As DNA, the CDR3 is TGCAGTGCCACAAACATTGAAGCTTTCTTT. It translates to CSATNIEAFF.

Only a few counts were recorded for this clonotype. The chain links TRBV18 to TRBJ2-7; the D gene is possibly TRBD2 (6 bases). V lost 2 bases and J 6 bases, leaving 8 bases between the germline ends. Germline CDR1 is KGHSH and CDR2 is LQKENI. This CDR3 has 12 residues. The CDR3, as DNA: TGTGCCAGCTCACCATGGAGGGGCGAGCAGTACTTC. This translates into CASSPWRGEQYF.

V is TRBV20-1 and J is TRBJ2-7, with D perhaps TRBD2 (5 bases). V gave up 4 bases and J gave up 7 bases, with 17 bases separating them. CDR1 and CDR2 from the germline V gene are DFQATT and SNEGSKA (reference sequence). The CDR3 length is 13 residues. CDR3 DNA sequence: TGCAGTGCTACAGCGGTAAGGGCTAGGGAGCAGTACTTC. Protein sequence: CSATAVRAREQYF.

This chain links TRBV2 with TRBJ2-7; D gene unclear. Trimming left V 3 bases short and J 4 bases short, with 16 bases between. The CDR3 has 15 amino acids. Germline CDR1 is SNHLY and CDR2 is FYNNEI. The CDR3 protein is CASSENQSPLYEQYF. CDR3 nucleotides: TGTGCCAGCAGTGAGAACCAGTCCCCTCTTTACGAGCAGTACTTC. The variable domain in full, completed from reference TRBV2 and TRBJ2-7, reads EPEVTQTPSHQVTQMGQEVILRCVPISNHLYFYWYRQILGQKVEFLVSFYNNEISEKSEIFDDQFSVERPDGSNFTLKIRSTKLEDSAMYFCASSENQSPLYEQYFGPGTRLTVT.

This chain joins TRBV25-1 and TRBJ1-2; 8 bases agree with TRBD1. The V segment lost 4 bases and the J segment 8 bases; nucleotides outside the gene matches: 9. Per the germline V gene, CDR1 is MGHDK and CDR2 is SYGVNS. The CDR3 has 14 amino acids. CDR3 amino acids: CASSVAQGVGGYTF. The CDR3 region has the DNA TGTGCCAGCAGTGTCGCACAGGGGGTAGGCGGCTACACCTTC.

The chain recombines TRBV6-5 with TRBJ1-2, with 7 bases lining up with TRBD1. CDR1 MNHEY and CDR2 SVGAGI come from the germline V gene. The CDR3 loop spans 13 amino acids. With 1 base clipped from V and 8 bases from J, the junction kept 4 bases outside the gene matches. The CDR3 loop reads CASSYFQGGGYTF. The CDR3 DNA reads as TGTGCCAGCAGTTACTTCCAAGGGGGCGGCTACACCTTC.

This clonotype was seen ten or more times. This chain links TRBV2 with TRBJ2-7; TRBD1 agrees at 10 bases. The CDR3 sequence is 12 residues long. V shed 7 bases and J 6 bases; nucleotides not matched to a gene: 3. Looked up from germline, CDR1 is SNHLY and CDR2 is FYNNEI. The CDR3 protein is CASNRDRGEQYF. CDR3 coding DNA: TGTGCCAGCAATCGGGACAGGGGCGAGCAGTACTTC. Full variable domain (remainder filled in from reference TRBV2 and TRBJ2-7): EPEVTQTPSHQVTQMGQEVILRCVPISNHLYFYWYRQILGQKVEFLVSFYNNEISEKSEIFDDQFSVERPDGSNFTLKIRSTKLEDSAMYFCASNRDRGEQYFGPGTRLTVT.

This clonotype was detected only a few times. The chain uses TRBV28 and TRBJ2-6; tentatively, D is TRBD1 or TRBD2 (5 bases each). The germline CDR1 and CDR2 sequences are MDHEN and SYDVKM. This CDR3 is 15 amino acids long. The ends were cut back, 6 bases at V and 3 bases at J, with 12 bases in the middle. The CDR3 bases are TGTGCCAGCAGCCACGTGGGGGTTGGGGCCAACGTCCTGACTTTC. As protein: CASSHVGVGANVLTF.

Ten or more counts support this clonotype. One junction end disagrees with the germline gene, perhaps due to a read error. This rearrangement joins TRBV7-7 to TRBJ2-5; no firm D call. Germline V gives CDR1 SSHAT, CDR2 FNYEAQ (reference sequence). There are 12 residues in the CDR3. CDR3 bases: TGTGCTAGCAGCCCGGGCCCAGAGACCCAGTACTTC. It codes for CASSPGPETQYF. Full variable domain (remainder filled in from reference TRBV7-7 and TRBJ2-5): GAGVSQSPRYKVTKRGQDVTLRCDPISSHATLYWYQQALGQGPEFLTYFNYEAQPDKSGLPSDRFSAERPEGSISTLTIQRTEQRDSAMYRCASSPGPETQYFGPGTRLLVL.

The table lists this clonotype with a few counts. The chain recombines TRBV12-3 or TRBV12-4 with TRBJ1-3; no clear D. V shed 5 bases and J shed 9 bases, with 17 bases lying between them. The length of the CDR3 is 14 residues. The CDR3 DNA sequence: TGTGCCAGCAGTCCCCCGTGGGCAAGAACCACCATATATTTT. It is translated as CASSPPWARTTIYF.

This clonotype was found once. The chain has TRBV27 and TRBJ1-6, with 11 bases lining up with TRBD1. This CDR3 region has 17 residues. Germline V gene lookup returns CDR1 MNHEY and CDR2 SMNVEV (reference sequence). Trimming cost V 7 bases and J 7 bases; bases outside gene matches: 12. The CDR3 protein is CASNRLRTGGVNSPLHF. CDR3 DNA: TGTGCCAGCAACCGACTCCGGACAGGGGGCGTAAATTCACCCCTCCACTTT.

This clonotype was observed many times. V usage is TRBV28 and J usage is TRBJ2-1; 9 bases are shared with TRBD2. V shed 8 bases and J 2 bases; nucleotides not matched to a gene: 7. This CDR3 region has 15 residues. Germline V gene data show CDR1 as MDHEN and CDR2 as SYDVKM. The CDR3 sequence is CASSSSGRTYNEQFF. The CDR3 region has the DNA TGTGCCAGCTCTTCCAGCGGGAGGACCTACAATGAGCAGTTCTTC.

This chain connects TRBV12-3 or TRBV12-4 to TRBJ2-1; 8 bases map to TRBD2. With 6 bases clipped from V and 10 bases from J, the junction kept 14 bases outside the gene matches. CDR3 length equals 15 residues. In DNA form, the CDR3 reads TGTGCCAGCAGGGGTAGGAGTTCGGGCGGGGGGGAGCAGTTCTTC. Translated: CASRGRSSGGGEQFF.

There are many counts of this clonotype. V and J are TRBV27 and TRBJ2-3, with 7 positions matching TRBD1. Germline CDR1 reads MNHEY; CDR2 reads SMNVEV (reference sequence). CDR3 length: 16 residues. V trimming: 6 bases; J trimming: 0 bases; junction bases outside the gene matches: 9. In DNA, the CDR3 is TGTGCCAGCAGCAAAACCGGGACAGAAAGCACAGATACGCAGTATTTT. As protein: CASSKTGTESTDTQYF.

This clonotype has a count of ten or more. The rearrangement joins TRBV28 to TRBJ1-2; 7 positions match TRBD1. V lost 6 bases and J lost 8; bases outside the gene matches: 12. The CDR3 covers 14 residues. Germline values: CDR1 MDHEN, CDR2 SYDVKM. CDR3 loop: CASSNDREGRGYTF. The CDR3 coding sequence is TGTGCCAGCAGCAACGACAGGGAGGGAAGGGGCTACACCTTC.

A few counts support this clonotype. This chain connects TRBV11-2 to TRBJ2-7; 7 bases are shared with TRBD2. V was clipped by 4 bases and J by 2 bases; unmatched bases: 8. Germline V lookup: CDR1 SGHAT, CDR2 FQNNGV. The CDR3 sequence is 15 residues long. As DNA, the CDR3 is TGTGCCAGCAGCTCAATACTAGCGAACCCCTACGAGCAGTACTTC. The encoded protein is CASSSILANPYEQYF.

V usage is TRBV12-3 or TRBV12-4 and J usage is TRBJ1-6; D is unresolved. The CDR3 extends over 14 amino acids. Trimming shortened V by 7 bases and J by 0 bases, and 7 bases separated the two germline ends. The CDR3 DNA follows: TGTGCCAGCAAAGTTAGCTCCTATAATTCACCCCTCCACTTT. Translated: CASKVSSYNSPLHF.

V gene TRBV20-1 combines with J gene TRBJ2-5, with a tentative D call TRBD1 (5 bases). The germline V gene has CDR1 DFQATT and CDR2 SNEGSKA (reference sequence). This CDR3 spans 15 amino acids. The V end lost 1 base, the J end lost 5 bases, and 17 bases lay between the germline ends. CDR3 nucleotide sequence: TGCAGTGCTAGAGGGGGAACAGAAAGGGGTGAGACCCAGTACTTC. It translates to CSARGGTERGETQYF.

Only a few counts were recorded for this clonotype. This chain connects TRBV7-2 to TRBJ2-1; 8 bases match TRBD1. The V segment lost 5 bases and the J segment 4 bases; nucleotides outside the gene matches: 10. There are 16 residues in the CDR3. The germline gives CDR1 SGHTA, CDR2 FQGNSA. The CDR3 DNA follows: TGTGCCAGCAGCAAGGGACGACAGGGGCGGTACAATGAGCAGTTCTTC. Translated, it gives CASSKGRQGRYNEQFF.

This clonotype occurred a few times. The chain joins TRBV27 to TRBJ1-3; D perhaps matches TRBD1 (6 bases). CDR1 is MNHEY, CDR2 SMNVEV, per germline (reference sequence). The germline V and J ends were trimmed by 5 bases and 3 bases, with 11 bases remaining between them. The CDR3 is made up of 14 amino acids. The CDR3 loop is CASSRQGSGNTIYF. CDR3 DNA sequence: TGTGCCAGCAGTCGGCAGGGGAGTGGAAACACCATATATTTT.